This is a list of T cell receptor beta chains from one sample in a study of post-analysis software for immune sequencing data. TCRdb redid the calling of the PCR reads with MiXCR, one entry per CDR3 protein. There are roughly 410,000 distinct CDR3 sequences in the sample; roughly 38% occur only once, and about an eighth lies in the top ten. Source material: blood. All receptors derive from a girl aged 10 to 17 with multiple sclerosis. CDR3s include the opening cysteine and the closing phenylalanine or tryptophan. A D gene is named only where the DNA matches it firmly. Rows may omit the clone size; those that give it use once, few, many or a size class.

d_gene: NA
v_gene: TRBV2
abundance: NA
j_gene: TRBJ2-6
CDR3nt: TGTGCCAGCAGTGAGCAGGGGGCCAACGTCCTGACTTTC
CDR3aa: CASSEQGANVLTF

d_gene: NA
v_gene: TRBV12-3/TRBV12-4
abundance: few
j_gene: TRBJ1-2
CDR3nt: TGTGCCAGCAGTTTAGAGCAGGGCCCCTATGGCTACACCTTC
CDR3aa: CASSLEQGPYGYTF

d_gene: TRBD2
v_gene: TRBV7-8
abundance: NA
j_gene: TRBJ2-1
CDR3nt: TGTACCAGCAGCCATCTAGCGGGGTTCTATGAGCAGTTCTTC
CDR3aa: CTSSHLAGFYEQFF

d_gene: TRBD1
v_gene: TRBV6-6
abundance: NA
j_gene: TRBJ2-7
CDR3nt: TGTGCCAGCAGTTCCGACGGGACAGCCTACGAGCAGTACTTC
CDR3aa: CASSSDGTAYEQYF

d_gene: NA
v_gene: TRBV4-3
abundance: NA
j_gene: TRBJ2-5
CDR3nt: TGCGCCAGCAGCCAAGGTTTAGTGTCAGAGACCCAGTACTTC
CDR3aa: CASSQGLVSETQYF

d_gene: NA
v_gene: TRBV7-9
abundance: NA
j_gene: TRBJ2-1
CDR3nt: TGTGCCAGCAGCGCCCCAACAGGGAGCTCCTACAATGAGCAGTTCTTC
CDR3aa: CASSAPTGSSYNEQFF

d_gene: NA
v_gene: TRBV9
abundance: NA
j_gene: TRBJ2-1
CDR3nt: TGTGCCAGCAGCGTAGAGGGGGGGGAGCAGTTCTTC
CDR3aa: CASSVEGGEQFF

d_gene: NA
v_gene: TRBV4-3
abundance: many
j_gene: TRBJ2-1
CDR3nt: TGCGCCAGCAGCCTAGGAGGGCTTAGGGATGAGCAGTTCTTC
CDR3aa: CASSLGGLRDEQFF

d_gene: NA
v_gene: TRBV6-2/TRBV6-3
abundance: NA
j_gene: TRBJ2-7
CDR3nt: TGTGCCACCGATGACAGGGAGGTCTTCTACGAGCAGTACTTC
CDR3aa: CATDDREVFYEQYF

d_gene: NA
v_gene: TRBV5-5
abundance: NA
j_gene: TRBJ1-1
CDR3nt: TGTGCCAGCAGCCCCCGGGGCAGTCAAGCTTTCTTT
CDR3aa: CASSPRGSQAFF

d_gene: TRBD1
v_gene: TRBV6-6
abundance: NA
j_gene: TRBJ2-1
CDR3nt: TGTGCCAGCACCGAGACAGGGGTCAATGAGCAGTTCTTC
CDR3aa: CASTETGVNEQFF

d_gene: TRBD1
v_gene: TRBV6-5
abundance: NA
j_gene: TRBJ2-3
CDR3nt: TGTGCCAGCAGTTTGGACAGGGGGAAGATGGTTGGTGGCACAGATACGCAGTATTTT
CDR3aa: CASSLDRGKMVGGTDTQYF

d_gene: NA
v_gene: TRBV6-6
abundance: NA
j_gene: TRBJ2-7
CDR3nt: TGTGGGTCCGTCTCAAGCTCCTACGAGCAGTACTTC
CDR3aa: CGSVSSSYEQYF

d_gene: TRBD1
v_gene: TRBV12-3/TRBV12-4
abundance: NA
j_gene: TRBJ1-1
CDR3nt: TGTGCCAGCAGTCCACTACTCGGCGGGACAGGGATGAACACTGAAGCTTTCTTT
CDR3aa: CASSPLLGGTGMNTEAFF

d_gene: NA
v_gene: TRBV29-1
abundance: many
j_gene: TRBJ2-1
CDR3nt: TGCAGCGTTGGTCCGTACAATGAGCAGTTCTTC
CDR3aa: CSVGPYNEQFF

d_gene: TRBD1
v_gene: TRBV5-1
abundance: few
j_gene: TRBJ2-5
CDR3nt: TGCGCCAGCAGCAGTGGGACAGCCTATGGGCGAGAGACCCAGTACTTC
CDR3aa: CASSSGTAYGRETQYF

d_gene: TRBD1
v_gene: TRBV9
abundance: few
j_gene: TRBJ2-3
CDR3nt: TGTGCCAGCAGCGTCCCCGTACAGGGGGCCCTCACAGATACGCAGTATTTT
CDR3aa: CASSVPVQGALTDTQYF

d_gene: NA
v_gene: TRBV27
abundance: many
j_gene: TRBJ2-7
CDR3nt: TGTGCCAGCAGTTGGGGACACTCCTACGAGCAGTACTTC
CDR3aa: CASSWGHSYEQYF

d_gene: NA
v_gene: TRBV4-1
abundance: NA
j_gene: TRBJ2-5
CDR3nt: TGCGCCAGCACCCCATACCTGGGAGAGACCCAGTACTTC
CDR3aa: CASTPYLGETQYF

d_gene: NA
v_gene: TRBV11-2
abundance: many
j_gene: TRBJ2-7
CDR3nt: TGTGCCAGCAGCTTAGATGAATCAGGGGTCCTGACCTACGAGCAGTACTTC
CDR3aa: CASSLDESGVLTYEQYF

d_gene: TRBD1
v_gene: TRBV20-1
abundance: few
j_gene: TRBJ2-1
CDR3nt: TGCAGTGCTAGAGTGGGGACAGAGAATGAGCAGTTCTTC
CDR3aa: CSARVGTENEQFF

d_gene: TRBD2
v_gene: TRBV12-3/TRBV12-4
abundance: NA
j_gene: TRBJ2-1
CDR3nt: TGTGCCAGCAGTCCCTCGGCTAGCGGGAACAATGAGCAGTTCTTC
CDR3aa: CASSPSASGNNEQFF

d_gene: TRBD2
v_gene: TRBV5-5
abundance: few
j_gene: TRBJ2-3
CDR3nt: TGTGCCAGCAGCGGGGCCCTAGCGGGGGGGCCAACAGATACGCAGTATTTT
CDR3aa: CASSGALAGGPTDTQYF

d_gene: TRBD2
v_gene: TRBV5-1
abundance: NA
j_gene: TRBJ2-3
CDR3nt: TGCGCCAGCAGCTTCCCGGTAGAGCGGGGAACAGATACGCAGTATTTT
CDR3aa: CASSFPVERGTDTQYF

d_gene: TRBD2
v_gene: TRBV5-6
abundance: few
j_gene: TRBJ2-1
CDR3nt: TGTGCCAGCAATATAGCGGGGGGGCTAGGATACAATGAGCAGTTCTTC
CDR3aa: CASNIAGGLGYNEQFF

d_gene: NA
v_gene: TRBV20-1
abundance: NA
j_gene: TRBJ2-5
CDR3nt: TGCAGTGCTAGAGATCCCTACCGGGAGACCCAGTACTTC
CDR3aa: CSARDPYRETQYF

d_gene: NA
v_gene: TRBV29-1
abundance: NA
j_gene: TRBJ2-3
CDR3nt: TGCAGCGCCCGACAGTTTACAGATACGCAGTATTTT
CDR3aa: CSARQFTDTQYF

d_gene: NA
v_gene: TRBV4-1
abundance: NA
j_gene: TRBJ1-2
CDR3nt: TGCGCCAGCACCGTCCCGGGACAAAGGAGCTACACCTTC
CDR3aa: CASTVPGQRSYTF

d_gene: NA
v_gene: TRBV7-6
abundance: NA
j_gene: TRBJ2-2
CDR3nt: TGTGCCAGCAGCTTAGAGGGCCTCTCTATAATTAACACCGGGGAGCTGTTTTTT
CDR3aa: CASSLEGLSIINTGELFF

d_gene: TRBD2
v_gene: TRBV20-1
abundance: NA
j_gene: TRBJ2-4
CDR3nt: TGCAGTGCTAGCCCGGGCGGGGGGCGCGGAAACATTCAGTACTTC
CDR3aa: CSASPGGGRGNIQYF

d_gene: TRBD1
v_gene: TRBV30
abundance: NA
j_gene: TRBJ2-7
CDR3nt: TGTGCCGGCCAGCGGGACAGGGATCTCGAGCAGTACTTC
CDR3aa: CAGQRDRDLEQYF

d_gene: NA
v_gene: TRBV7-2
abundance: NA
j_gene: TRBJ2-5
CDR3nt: TGTGCCAGCAGCTTAGCATACGTTGGGGGGAAGACCCAGTACTTC
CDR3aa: CASSLAYVGGKTQYF

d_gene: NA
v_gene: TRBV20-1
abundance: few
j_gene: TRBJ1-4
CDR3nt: TGCAGTGCTACCCAGGGAGGAGGTAATGAAAAACTGTTTTTT
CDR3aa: CSATQGGGNEKLFF

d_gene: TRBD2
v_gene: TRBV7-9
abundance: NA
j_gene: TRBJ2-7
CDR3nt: TGTGCCAGCATCGGGACTAGTGGTACCTCCTACGGGCAGTACTTC
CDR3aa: CASIGTSGTSYGQYF

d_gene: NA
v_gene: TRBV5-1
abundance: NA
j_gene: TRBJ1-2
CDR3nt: TGCGCCAGCAGCTTGGACGCTTTGGGACCCTATGGCTACACCTTC
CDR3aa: CASSLDALGPYGYTF

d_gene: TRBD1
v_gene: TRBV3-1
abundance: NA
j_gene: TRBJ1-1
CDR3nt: TGTGCCAGCAGCCATAACAGGGGGCCAATGAACACTGAAGCTTTCTTT
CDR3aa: CASSHNRGPMNTEAFF

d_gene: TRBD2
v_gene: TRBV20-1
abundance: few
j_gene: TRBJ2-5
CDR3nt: TGCAGTGCCAAACTAGCGGGGGGCGGAGAGACCCAGTACTTC
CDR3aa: CSAKLAGGGETQYF

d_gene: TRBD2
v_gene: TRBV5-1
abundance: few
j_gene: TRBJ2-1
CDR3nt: TGCGCCAGCAGCCAAGCGGGATACCTCTACAATGAGCAGTTCTTC
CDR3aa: CASSQAGYLYNEQFF

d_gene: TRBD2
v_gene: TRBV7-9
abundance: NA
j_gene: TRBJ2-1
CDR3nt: TGTGCCAGCAGCTTTGGGGGACTAGCGGGGGGAGACAATGAGCAGTTCTTC
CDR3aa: CASSFGGLAGGDNEQFF

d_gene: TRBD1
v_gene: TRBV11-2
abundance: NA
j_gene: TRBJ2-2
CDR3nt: TGTGCCAGCAGCTCGCCGTGGACAGGGTATTCTAACGGGGAGCTGTTTTTT
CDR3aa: CASSSPWTGYSNGELFF

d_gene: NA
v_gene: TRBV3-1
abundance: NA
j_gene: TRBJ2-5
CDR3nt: TGTGCCAGCAGCCAATCGTTGGGCAAGACCCAGTACTTC
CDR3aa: CASSQSLGKTQYF

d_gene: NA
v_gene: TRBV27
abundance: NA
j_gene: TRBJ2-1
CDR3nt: TGTGCCAGCGCTCCCCCCGGGATAAGCTACGGCGAGCAGTTCTTC
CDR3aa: CASAPPGISYGEQFF

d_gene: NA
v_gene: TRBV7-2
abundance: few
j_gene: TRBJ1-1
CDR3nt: TGTGCCAGCAGCTTTATCACTGGAGCTTTCTTT
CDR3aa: CASSFITGAFF

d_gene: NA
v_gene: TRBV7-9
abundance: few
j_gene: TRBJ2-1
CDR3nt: TGTGCCAGCAAACGGGACCGCTACAATGAGCAGTTCTTC
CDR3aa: CASKRDRYNEQFF

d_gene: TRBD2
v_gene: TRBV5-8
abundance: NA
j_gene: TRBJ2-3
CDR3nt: TGTGCCAGCACCCCGCCAGCGGGGTTTAGCACAGATACGCAGTATTTT
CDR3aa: CASTPPAGFSTDTQYF

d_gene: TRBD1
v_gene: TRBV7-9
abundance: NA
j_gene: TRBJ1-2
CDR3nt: TGTGCCAGCATCGCTGCCGAGGGGGCTGGCTACACCTTC
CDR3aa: CASIAAEGAGYTF

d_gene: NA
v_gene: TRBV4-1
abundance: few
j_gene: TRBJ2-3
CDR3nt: TGCGCCAGCAGCCAAGCAGGGGCTGGGGCAGATACGCAGTATTTT
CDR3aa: CASSQAGAGADTQYF

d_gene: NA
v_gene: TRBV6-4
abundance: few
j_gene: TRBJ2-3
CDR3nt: TGTGCCAGCAGTGATGGCGCAGATACGCAGTATTTT
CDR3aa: CASSDGADTQYF

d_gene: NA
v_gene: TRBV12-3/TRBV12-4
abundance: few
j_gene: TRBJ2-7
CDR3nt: TGTGCCAGCAGTTTATCACAGATCTACGAGCAGTACTTC
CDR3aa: CASSLSQIYEQYF

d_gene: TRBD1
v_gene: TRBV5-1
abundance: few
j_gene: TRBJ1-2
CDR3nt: TGCGCCAGCAGCTGGGACGGACAGGGATTGCCCCTCTATGGCTACACCTTC
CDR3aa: CASSWDGQGLPLYGYTF